The text below deals with one T cell receptor (beta chain). It lacks a known antigen. One base away there is no much larger clone; base qualities are not given. The immunoSEQ Assay was used to sequence TCR beta CDR3 regions from DNA. The study's processing was this. T cell density was computed as TCR beta template counts normalized to usable DNA estimated by amplifying housekeeping genes. Using the preseqR package, richness was estimated by extrapolating to 120,000 templates for tissue samples and 400,000 templates for PBMC samples. Clonality was defined as one minus Pielou's evenness. To identify tissue-enriched TCRs, differential abundance testing was run on productive amino-acid clonotypes with a minimum total count of 5 and an alpha of 0.1. Repertoire overlap between compartments was quantified with the Jaccard Index and Morisita Overlap Index. GLIPH grouped TCR beta CDR3s together with public tetramer-defined viral CDR3s, and a viral motif had to include at least three viral sequences and show V-gene enrichment. The clones in this table, taken by TCRdb from immuneACCESS, are in-frame only. Not every clone is retained; where verified, under half of the shortfall comes from an unresolved V gene, and the cause of the rest is unknown. The V and J calls and clone size come from that table; D and trimming were worked out from the DNA. Here the sample has about 53,000 clones; approximately 88% occur a single time. Of the sample, 17% is held by the ten largest clones.

At diagnosis, peripheral blood, uninvolved tumor-adjacent lung and tumor were collected and were preserved as a mix of fresh-frozen and FFPE material. Blood samples were analyzed as peripheral blood mononuclear cells for TCR repertoire profiling. Including the terminal cysteine and phenylalanine, the CDR3 comprises 16 residues. Of all the DNA, just the CDR3 is kept, 48 bases in frame from base 1. As encoded in the germline V gene, CDR1 is KGHSH while CDR2 is LQKENI. Between the V and J ends, shortened by 8 bases and 2 bases respectively, the junction contains 21 bases. These data belong to a study of T cells in localized non-small cell lung cancer (dated by TCRdb to about 2020). Regarding the research as a whole: The study analyzed T cell repertoires of 200 to 250 early-stage NSCLC patients, comparing tumors and uninvolved tumor-adjacent lungs. The cohort comprised some 240 treatment-naïve NSCLC patients with resected, localized lung tumors. NSCLC patients had a mean age of around 66 years, and more than 120 were male and 85 to 110 female. What the authors observed across the whole study: Uninvolved tumor-adjacent lung showed the highest T cell clonality, higher than tumor, which suggests more focused antigenic responses in the adjacent lung. A median of around 62 of the top 100 tumor clones turned up in the paired uninvolved adjacent lung, and 25 to 35 of those clones also ranked among the top 100 of that same adjacent lung. Because multi-region tumor sequencing was not performed, intratumor heterogeneity could not be ruled out. Since the design was exploratory, TCR variables were selected using unadjusted p-values with no false-discovery rate correction. Higher blood T cell density associated with longer overall survival, while higher adjacent-lung clonality associated with shorter survival.

The chain is made from TRBV18 and TRBJ1-2, with a weak D call of TRBD1 (5 bases match). This specimen was peripheral blood mononuclear cells, taken before any cancer treatment. The clonotype originates from a man aged 35-75 years with stage III lung adenocarcinoma. CDR3 sequence: CASQPLSGEGNYGYTF. The DNA is TGTGCCAGCCAACCCTTAAGTGGAGAGGGGAACTATGGCTACACCTTC.